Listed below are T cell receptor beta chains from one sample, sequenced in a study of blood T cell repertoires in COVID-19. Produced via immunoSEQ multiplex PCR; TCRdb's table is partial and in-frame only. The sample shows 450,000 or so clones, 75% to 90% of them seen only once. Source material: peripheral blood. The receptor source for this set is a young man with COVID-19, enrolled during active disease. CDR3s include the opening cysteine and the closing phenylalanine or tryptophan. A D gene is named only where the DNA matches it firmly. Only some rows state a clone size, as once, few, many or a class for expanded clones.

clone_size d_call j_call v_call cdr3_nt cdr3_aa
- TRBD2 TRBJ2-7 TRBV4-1 TGCGCCAGCAGCCTCGACGGACTAGCCTCCTACGAGCAGTACTTC CASSLDGLASYEQYF
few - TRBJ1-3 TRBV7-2 TGTGCCAGCAGCCGCCAGACAGCCCTTTACTCTGGAAACACCATATATTTT CASSRQTALYSGNTIYF
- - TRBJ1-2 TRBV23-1 TGCGCCAGCTCTCAGGGTTATGGCTACACCTTC CASSQGYGYTF
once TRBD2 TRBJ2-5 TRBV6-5 TGTGCCAGCAGTTCCCAGACTAGCGGGGACCAAGAGACCCAGTACTTC CASSSQTSGDQETQYF
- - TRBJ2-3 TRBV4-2 TGTGCCAGCAGCCAAGTTGAGGGAGAGGTGGATACGCAGTATTTT CASSQVEGEVDTQYF
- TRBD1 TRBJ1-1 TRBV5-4 TGTGCCAGCAGCCCCGGACAGGACCTGAACACTGAAGCTTTCTTT CASSPGQDLNTEAFF
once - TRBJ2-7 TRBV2 TGTGCCAGCAGGGAATTCGAGGGCGAGCAGTACTTC CASREFEGEQYF
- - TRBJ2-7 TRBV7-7 TGTGCTAGCAGCTCCTTGACAGGAACCACAATCGAGCAGTACTTC CASSSLTGTTIEQYF
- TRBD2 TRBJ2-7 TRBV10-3 TGTGCCATCAGACCAACTGTGACTAGCGGGGGTAACGAGCAGTACTTC CAIRPTVTSGGNEQYF
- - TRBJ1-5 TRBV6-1 TGTGCCAGCAGTGACAGGAATCAGCCCCAGCATTTT CASSDRNQPQHF
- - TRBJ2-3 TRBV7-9 TGTGCCAGCAGCGAAGCAAGCGATACGCAGTATTTT CASSEASDTQYF
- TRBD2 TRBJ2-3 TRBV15 TGTGCCACCAGCCCTAGACTAGCGGTTCAGGATACGCAGTATTTT CATSPRLAVQDTQYF
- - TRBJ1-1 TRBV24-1 TGTGCCACCAGTGACGCAGGGACTGAAGCTTTCTTT CATSDAGTEAFF
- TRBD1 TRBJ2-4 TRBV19 TGTGCCAGTAGCCTCCGGGACAGCAAAAACATTCAGTACTTC CASSLRDSKNIQYF
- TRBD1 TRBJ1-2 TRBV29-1 TGCAGCTTTCTGAAGGGGACAGGCAGCTATGGCTACACCTTC CSFLKGTGSYGYTF